Listed below are T cell receptor beta chains from one sample, sequenced in a study of blood T cell repertoires in COVID-19. Clones were read by immunoSEQ multiplex PCR, and TCRdb kept only the in-frame ones, dropping some. The data contain over 250,000 clones, 88% of them singletons. Source material: peripheral blood. The receptors shown here come from a woman in her twenties or thirties with acute or convalescent COVID-19. CDR3s include the opening cysteine and the closing phenylalanine or tryptophan.

V: TRBV11-3; J: TRBJ2-1; CDR3: CASSPGDGKLVYNEQFF
V: TRBV2; J: TRBJ2-2; CDR3: CASSGTTNTGELFF
V: TRBV19; J: TRBJ2-7; CDR3: CASSPTQGNYEQYF
V: TRBV6-6; J: TRBJ2-7; CDR3: CASSPGGSTYEQYF
V: TRBV27; J: TRBJ2-7; CDR3: CASSLRQAYEQYF
V: TRBV4-2; J: TRBJ1-5; CDR3: CASSIGGPGARQPQHF
V: TRBV30; J: TRBJ1-2; CDR3: CAWSVLQGLAYGYTF
V: TRBV7-8; J: TRBJ2-7; CDR3: CASSSSLAVYEQYF
V: TRBV24-1; J: TRBJ1-2; CDR3: CATNAGQGSYGYTF
V: TRBV5-5; J: TRBJ2-2; CDR3: CASSLWRVGNTGELFF
V: TRBV29-1; J: TRBJ1-2; CDR3: CSVETGWSYGYTF
V: TRBV27; J: TRBJ1-4; CDR3: CASSFAGRREKLFF
V: TRBV12-3/TRBV12-4; J: TRBJ2-7; CDR3: CASSWDRLDEQYF
V: TRBV27; J: TRBJ2-1; CDR3: CASSFGGPAFF
V: TRBV6-2/TRBV6-3; J: TRBJ2-1; CDR3: CASSWPGTSGSSKRINEQFF
V: TRBV6-5; J: TRBJ2-7; CDR3: CASTPRGTGGYEQYF
V: TRBV7-2; J: TRBJ1-1; CDR3: CASSLVGGRTEAFF
V: TRBV7-6; J: TRBJ2-7; CDR3: CASSLDRAGDSSYEQYF
V: TRBV5-1; J: TRBJ1-6; CDR3: CASSWGTGSVNSPLHF